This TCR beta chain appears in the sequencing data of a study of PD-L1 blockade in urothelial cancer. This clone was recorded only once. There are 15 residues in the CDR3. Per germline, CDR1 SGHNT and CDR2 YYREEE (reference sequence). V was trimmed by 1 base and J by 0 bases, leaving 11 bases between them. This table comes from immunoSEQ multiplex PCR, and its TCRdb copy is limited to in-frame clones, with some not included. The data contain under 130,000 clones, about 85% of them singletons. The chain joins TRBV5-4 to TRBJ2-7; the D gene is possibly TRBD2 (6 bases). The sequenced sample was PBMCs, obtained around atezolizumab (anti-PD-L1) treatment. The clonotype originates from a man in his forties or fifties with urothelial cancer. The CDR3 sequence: CASSLWDLGSYEQYF. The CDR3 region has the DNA TGTGCCAGCAGCTTGTGGGACTTAGGCTCCTACGAGCAGTACTTC. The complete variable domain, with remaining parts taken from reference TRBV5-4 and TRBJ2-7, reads ETGVTQSPTHLIKTRGQQVTLRCSSQSGHNTVSWYQQALGQGPQFIFQYYREEENGRGNFPPRFSGLQFPNYSSELNVNALELDDSALYLCASSLWDLGSYEQYFGPGTRLTVT.